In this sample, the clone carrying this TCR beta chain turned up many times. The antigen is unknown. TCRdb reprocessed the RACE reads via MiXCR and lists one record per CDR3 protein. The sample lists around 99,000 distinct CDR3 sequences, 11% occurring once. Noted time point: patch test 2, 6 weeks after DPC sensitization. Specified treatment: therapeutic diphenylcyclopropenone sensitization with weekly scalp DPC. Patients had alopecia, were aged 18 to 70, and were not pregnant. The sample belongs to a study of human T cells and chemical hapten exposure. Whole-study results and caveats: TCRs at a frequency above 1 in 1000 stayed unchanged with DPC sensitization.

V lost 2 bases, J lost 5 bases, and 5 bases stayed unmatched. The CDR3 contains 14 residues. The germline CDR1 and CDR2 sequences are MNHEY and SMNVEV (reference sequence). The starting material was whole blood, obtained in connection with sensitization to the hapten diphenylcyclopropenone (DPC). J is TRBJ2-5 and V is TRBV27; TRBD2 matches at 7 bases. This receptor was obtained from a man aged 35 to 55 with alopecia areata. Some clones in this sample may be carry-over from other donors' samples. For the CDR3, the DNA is TGTGCCAGCAGTTTAGTCGGGAGGCCGGAGACCCAGTACTTC. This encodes CASSLVGRPETQYF.